This entry concerns a single TCR beta chain. These data are taken from a study of blood T cell repertoires in COVID-19. The wider study: The analysed material was cDNA or gDNA that came from T cells, B-cell-depleted T cells, or PBMCs.

Clones were read by immunoSEQ multiplex PCR, and TCRdb kept only the in-frame ones, dropping some. Of some 390,000 clones in the sample, nearly 90% are singletons; the top ten hold 1.5% to 2%. Participants had their cohort set by participant-reported clinical history. What the recovered Cohort 3 donors had was two negative PCRs, clearance, or symptom resolution. The receptor comes from a woman in her twenties or thirties who had recovered from COVID-19. Sequenced: PBMCs or T cells enriched from blood (not recorded which).

CDR3 nucleotides: TGTGCCAGCAGCGCGTCTAGCGAGAAGACCCAGTACTTC. Its protein is CASSASSEKTQYF. The rearrangement joins TRBV9 to TRBJ2-5; possible D gene TRBD2, 6 bases. From germline, CDR1 is SGDLS and CDR2 YYNGEE. V was cut by 3 bases and J by 6 bases, with 12 bases left in between. The CDR3 extends over 13 amino acids. Variable domain in full (rest from reference TRBV9 and TRBJ2-5): DSGVTQTPKHLITATGQRVTLRCSPRSGDLSVYWYQQSLDQGLQFLIQYYNGEERAKGNILERFSAQQFPDLHSELNLSSLELGDSALYFCASSASSEKTQYFGPGTRLLVL.